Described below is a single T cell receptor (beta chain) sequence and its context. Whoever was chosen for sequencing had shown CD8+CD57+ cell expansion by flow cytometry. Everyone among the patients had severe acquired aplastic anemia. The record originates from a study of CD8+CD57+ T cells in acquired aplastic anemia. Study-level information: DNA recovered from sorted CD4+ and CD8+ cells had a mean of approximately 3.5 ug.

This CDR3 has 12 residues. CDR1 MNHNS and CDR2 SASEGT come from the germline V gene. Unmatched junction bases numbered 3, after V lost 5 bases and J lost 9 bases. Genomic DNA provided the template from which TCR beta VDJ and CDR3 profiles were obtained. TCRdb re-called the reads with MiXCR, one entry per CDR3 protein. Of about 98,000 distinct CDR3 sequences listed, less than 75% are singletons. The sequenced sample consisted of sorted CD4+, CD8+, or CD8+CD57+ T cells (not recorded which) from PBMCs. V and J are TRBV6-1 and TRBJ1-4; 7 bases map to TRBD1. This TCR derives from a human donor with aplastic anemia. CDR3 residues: CASSPDRKKLFF. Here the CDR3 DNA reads TGTGCCAGCAGTCCGGACAGGAAAAAACTGTTTTTT.